The entry below gives a single TCR beta chain sequence along with its context. TCR beta CDR3 sequences were amplified from RNA transcripts. In the first-round RT-PCR of the TCR CDR3, the HTBI primer set was used. TCRdb re-called the multiplex PCR reads with MiXCR, one entry per CDR3 protein. Of around 560,000 distinct CDR3 sequences listed, approximately 16% are singletons. This record belongs to a study of T cells in Graves' hyperthyroidism and ophthalmopathy. Study background: Peripheral blood collection took place at initial diagnosis, before any treatment.

Clinical symptoms, serum thyroxine and TRAb, thyroid ultrasound and orbital computed tomography were used for the diagnoses. Sequencing used blood. This TCR was recovered from a woman younger than 35 with Graves' hyperthyroidism.

CDR3 in amino acids: CSATEVKNIQYF. For the CDR3, the DNA is TGCAGTGCTACTGAAGTCAAAAACATTCAGTACTTC. The genes are TRBV20-1 and TRBJ2-4; D remains ambiguous. Germline values: CDR1 DFQATT, CDR2 SNEGSKA (reference sequence). V lost 4 bases to trimming and J lost 3 bases, with 7 bases between them. This CDR3 contains 12 residues.